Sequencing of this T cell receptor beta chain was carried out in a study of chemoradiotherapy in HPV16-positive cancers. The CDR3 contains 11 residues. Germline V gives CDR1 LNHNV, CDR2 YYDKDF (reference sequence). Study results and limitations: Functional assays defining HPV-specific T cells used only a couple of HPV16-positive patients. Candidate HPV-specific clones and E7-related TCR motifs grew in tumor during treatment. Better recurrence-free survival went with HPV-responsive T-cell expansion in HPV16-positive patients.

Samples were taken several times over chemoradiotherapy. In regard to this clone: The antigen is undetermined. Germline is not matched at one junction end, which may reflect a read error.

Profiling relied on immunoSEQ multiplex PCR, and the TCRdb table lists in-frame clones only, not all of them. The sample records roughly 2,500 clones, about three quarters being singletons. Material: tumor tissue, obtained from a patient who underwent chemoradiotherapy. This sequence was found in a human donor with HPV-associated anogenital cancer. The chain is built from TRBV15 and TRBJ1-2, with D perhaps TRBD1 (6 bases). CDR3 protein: CATSRDGTYAF. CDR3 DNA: TGTGCCACCAGCAGAGACGGGACATACGCCTTC.